The 19 T cell receptor beta chains reported below all come from one sample, sequenced in a study of T cell responses to AZD1222 COVID-19 vaccine. Repertoires were generated with immunoSEQ multiplex PCR, while TCRdb's copy carries only in-frame clones and drops some. The table has over 95,000 clones, more than 70% seen once; the top ten hold about 6%. The starting material was peripheral blood, obtained 28 days after the second AZD1222 dose. Receptor source: an adult who received the AZD1222 COVID-19 vaccine.

V gene TRBV4-2 combines with J gene TRBJ1-1; D gene ambiguous. The ends were cut back, 2 bases at V and 0 bases at J, with 10 bases in the middle. CDR1 and CDR2 from the germline V gene are LGHNA and YNFKEQ. There are 15 residues in the CDR3. The CDR3 sequence: CASSQNFNMNTEAFF. The CDR3 nucleotides read TGTGCCAGCAGCCAAAACTTTAACATGAACACTGAAGCTTTCTTT.

The chain combines TRBV6-5 with TRBJ1-3, with TRBD1 identical over 7 bases. There are 14 residues in the CDR3. The germline gives CDR1 MNHEY, CDR2 SVGAGI. The junction had 5 bases not matched to a gene; V was cut back by 5 bases and J by 4 bases. The CDR3 nucleotides are TGTGCCAGCAGTAGCCGGGACAGAGGAAACACCATATATTTT. Encoded protein: CASSSRDRGNTIYF.

This chain uses TRBV4-3 with TRBJ2-3, with 13 bases lining up with TRBD2. V was pared by 1 base and J by 8 bases, with 6 bases of the junction left unmatched. The CDR3 has 16 residues. Germline V CDR1 and CDR2: LGHNA, YSLEER. The CDR3 loop reads CASSQGTSGGAVTQYF. CDR3 sequence (DNA): TGCGCCAGCAGCCAAGGAACTAGCGGGGGGGCTGTTACGCAGTATTTT.

The chain uses TRBV12-3 or TRBV12-4 and TRBJ1-2; no reliable D call. Trimming shortened V by 1 base and J by 4 bases, and 4 bases separated the two germline ends. The CDR3 length is 12 residues. The CDR3 region is CASSLGFYGYTF. DNA for the CDR3: TGTGCCAGCAGTTTAGGGTTCTATGGCTACACCTTC.

The chain recombines TRBV28 with TRBJ1-3; D not resolved. Trimming cost V 5 bases and J 8 bases, with 16 bases left between them. The CDR3 length is 14 residues. The germline gives CDR1 MDHEN, CDR2 SYDVKM. CDR3 region: CASSPDWTGHTIYF. As DNA, the CDR3 is TGTGCCAGCAGTCCGGACTGGACGGGTCACACCATATATTTT.

The rearrangement links TRBV3-1 (or the pseudogene TRBV3-2) to TRBJ1-2; D not certain. The V gene's germline CDR1 is LGHDT and CDR2 YNNKEL (reference sequence). The length of the CDR3 is 15 residues. Trimming shortened V by 0 bases and J by 4 bases, and 12 bases separated the two germline ends. The CDR3 spells CASSQETGLGYGYTF. CDR3 bases: TGTGCCAGCAGCCAAGAAACCGGGCTGGGCTATGGCTACACCTTC.

This sequence joins TRBV28 and TRBJ1-1; TRBD1 might be the D (5 bases). CDR1 is MDHEN and CDR2 is SYDVKM in the germline V gene. Trimming left V 5 bases short and J 11 bases short, with 12 bases between. There are 11 residues in the CDR3. The CDR3 sequence is CASSEGPRAFF. For the CDR3, the DNA is TGTGCCAGCAGTGAGGGACCGAGGGCTTTCTTT.

This clone was observed a single time. V and J are TRBV18 and TRBJ1-4, with TRBD1 matching 8 bases. This CDR3 is built from 18 residues. J was trimmed by 8 bases and V by 2 bases; bases with no gene match: 16. Germline-derived CDR1 and CDR2 are KGHSH and LQKENI. The CDR3 spells CASSPGPDREGPVEKLFF. CDR3 DNA: TGTGCCAGCTCACCAGGCCCGGACAGGGAAGGTCCAGTAGAAAAACTGTTTTTT. The full variable domain, its missing parts supplied by reference TRBV18 and TRBJ1-4, is NAGVMQNPRHLVRRRGQEARLRCSPMKGHSHVYWYRQLPEEGLKFMVYLQKENIIDESGMPKERFSAEFPKEGPSILRIQQVVRGDSAAYFCASSPGPDREGPVEKLFFGSGTQLSVL.

V usage is TRBV12-3 or TRBV12-4 and J usage is TRBJ2-4, with D tentatively TRBD1 (6 bases). Trimming took off 7 bases at V and 9 bases at J, with 10 bases between the two ends. The CDR3 is 11 residues long. CDR3 in amino acids: CASTQGGIQYF. CDR3 bases: TGTGCCAGCACCCAAGGGGGCATTCAGTACTTC.

This chain uses TRBV21-1 with TRBJ2-7; the table's D gene call, TRBD1, was not cross checked with the DNA. TRBV21-1 is a pseudogene. This CDR3 region has 15 residues. This chain's CDR3 is CASTTSHRYGNEQYF. Written as DNA, the CDR3 is TGTGCCAGCACTACCTCCCACAGGTACGGCAACGAGCAGTACTTC.

The rearrangement uses TRBV10-3 and TRBJ1-2; TRBD1 is a possible D gene (5 bases). The CDR3 extends over 13 amino acids. Trimming took off 7 bases at V and 8 bases at J, with 17 bases between the two ends. Germline CDR1 ENHRY, CDR2 SYGVKD. CDR3 in amino acids: CAINPGVWGGYTF. CDR3 bases: TGTGCCATCAACCCAGGCGTCTGGGGGGGCTACACCTTC.

The rearrangement uses TRBV5-8 and TRBJ2-1, with 7 bases identical to TRBD1. This CDR3 contains 17 residues. CDR1 SGHTS and CDR2 YDEGEE come from the germline V gene. V was clipped by 6 bases and J by 2 bases; unmatched bases: 14. The CDR3 coding sequence is TGTGCCAGCAAAAGCGAGGGACAGACTGGGGCCTACAATGAGCAGTTCTTC. Translation gives CASKSEGQTGAYNEQFF.

This chain uses TRBV6-6 with TRBJ1-5, with D unresolved. Germline CDR1 and CDR2: MNHNY and SVGAGI (reference sequence). Trimming took off 6 bases at V and 3 bases at J, with 12 bases between the two ends. CDR3 length: 14 amino acids. CDR3 sequence: CASSPGLLNQPQHF. In DNA form, the CDR3 reads TGTGCCAGCAGCCCCGGACTGCTCAATCAGCCCCAGCATTTT.

This sequence joins TRBV7-8 and TRBJ2-5; TRBD2 is a possible D gene (6 bases). Trimming shortened V by 4 bases and J by 4 bases, and 16 bases separated the two germline ends. The CDR3 is 15 residues long. Germline CDR1 SGHVS, CDR2 FQNEAQ. In DNA form, the CDR3 reads TGTGCCAGCAGCTCATATATCGGGAGTCGAGAGACCCAGTACTTC. Amino acid sequence: CASSSYIGSRETQYF.

The chain is built from TRBV3-1 (or the pseudogene TRBV3-2) and TRBJ1-5; the D is unclear. The V gene lost 2 bases and the J gene lost 6 bases, with 5 bases spanning the gap. In germline, CDR1 is LGHDT, CDR2 YNNKEL (reference sequence). CDR3 length: 12 residues. The CDR3, as DNA: TGTGCCAGCAGCCAAAGTAGTCAGCCCCAGCATTTT. This translates into CASSQSSQPQHF.

The chain links TRBV24-1 to TRBJ1-1; tentatively, D is TRBD1 (6 bases). Trimming stripped 4 bases from V and 10 bases from J, with 21 bases between. Germline assignment: CDR1 KGHDR and CDR2 SFDVKD. This CDR3 has 15 residues. CDR3 DNA: TGTGCCACCAGTGAATTATCCCCTCGGGGGCGTCTAGCTTTCTTT. This sequence encodes CATSELSPRGRLAFF.

The chain couples TRBV6-4 to TRBJ2-5, with a possible D match to TRBD2 (5 bases). This CDR3 comprises 15 residues. V shed 5 bases and J shed 4 bases, with 17 bases lying between them. Germline CDR1 is MRHNA and CDR2 is SNTAGT. The CDR3 nucleotides read TGTGCCAGCAGTCCCGGCTCGGGGAGAGGAGAGACCCAGTACTTC. It encodes CASSPGSGRGETQYF.

V is TRBV10-3 and J is TRBJ1-1; D is unclear. CDR3 length: 13 amino acids. Trimming took 4 bases from V and 5 from J, leaving 11 bases between them. Germline lookup yields CDR1 ENHRY and CDR2 SYGVKD. CDR3 amino acids: CAISGHGETEAFF. In nucleotides, the CDR3 is TGTGCCATCAGTGGTCACGGGGAAACTGAAGCTTTCTTT.

The chain joins TRBV4-1 to TRBJ2-2, with 8 positions matching TRBD1. V was clipped by 3 bases and J by 4 bases; unmatched bases: 7. Germline V gives CDR1 MGHRA, CDR2 YSYEKL. This CDR3 has 16 amino acids. The CDR3 region is CASSQDREKRTGELFF. The DNA for the CDR3 is TGCGCCAGCAGCCAGGACAGGGAGAAGCGCACCGGGGAGCTGTTTTTT.